This TCR beta chain was captured by sequencing in a study of post-analysis software for immune sequencing data. Study results and caveats: Controls had lower frequencies than patients of about five TRBV segments, which included TRBV5-6, TRBV5-1 and TRBV20-1.

Prepared libraries of TCR beta cDNA carried unique molecular identifiers. Each CDR3 protein is one row after TCRdb ran MiXCR on the PCR reads. The data show some 450,000 distinct CDR3 sequences, 40% to 55% seen once. This clonotype was counted between two and nine times. Its target is not known. The V end was cut by 0 bases, the J end by 2 bases, with 11 bases between. CDR1 MGHRA and CDR2 YSYEKL come from the germline V gene. The CDR3 is 15 residues long. The chain recombines TRBV4-1 with TRBJ2-7; D is perhaps TRBD2 (6 bases). The TCR was taken from a girl between 10 and 17 years old with multiple sclerosis. The sequencing input was blood. DNA of the CDR3: TGCGCCAGCAGCCAAGAGAGGCGGGGAACCTACGAGCAGTACTTC. Protein product: CASSQERRGTYEQYF.